This TCR beta chain was sequenced for a study of T-cell reconstitution after alpha-beta-depleted transplantation in children. Study-level findings and limits: Some patients' high day-60 TCRbeta diversity was attributed to recipient cells surviving conditioning. The origin of alpha-beta T cells about two months after transplant was reportedly several hundred expanded graft clones.

As for this clonotype: Antigen unknown.

Preparation of the TCRbeta library was carried out with unique molecular identifiers. Via MiXCR, TCRdb re-called the PCR reads, giving one row per CDR3 protein. This table has hundreds of thousands of distinct CDR3 sequences, approximately 12% appearing once. V shed 3 bases and J shed 8 bases, with 7 bases lying between them. The CDR3 consists of 12 residues. The sample here was PBMCs, mostly from graft donor cells, taken 360 days after TCRalphabeta/CD19-depleted stem cell transplant. The chain couples TRBV12-3 or TRBV12-4 to TRBJ2-2; D is ambiguous. The TCR sequence derives from a male patient under 18 who had a stem cell transplant for acute myeloid leukemia, so the T cells may come from the graft donor. CDR3 loop: CASSFWGGELFF. The CDR3, as DNA: TGTGCCAGCAGTTTCTGGGGTGGGGAGCTGTTTTTT.